This T cell receptor beta chain was sequenced for a study of T cell responses to AZD1222 COVID-19 vaccine. Using immunoSEQ multiplex PCR, the repertoire was profiled, and TCRdb retains in-frame clones only, with some absent. The sample lists about 97,000 clones, over 75% seen once, with 2.8% in the top ten. Trimming took 6 bases from V and 0 from J, leaving 20 bases between them. The CDR3 consists of 18 residues. Germline V lookup: CDR1 LNHDA, CDR2 SQIVND (reference sequence). Source: peripheral blood, taken on day 0 of AZD1222 vaccination. The chain links TRBV19 to TRBJ2-2; D perhaps matches TRBD1 (6 bases). This clonotype was sampled from an adult in good health. The CDR3 nucleotides are TGTGCCAGTAGATCCTGGGCAGGGGCCCGCTCGAACACCGGGGAGCTGTTTTTT. Protein: CASRSWAGARSNTGELFF.